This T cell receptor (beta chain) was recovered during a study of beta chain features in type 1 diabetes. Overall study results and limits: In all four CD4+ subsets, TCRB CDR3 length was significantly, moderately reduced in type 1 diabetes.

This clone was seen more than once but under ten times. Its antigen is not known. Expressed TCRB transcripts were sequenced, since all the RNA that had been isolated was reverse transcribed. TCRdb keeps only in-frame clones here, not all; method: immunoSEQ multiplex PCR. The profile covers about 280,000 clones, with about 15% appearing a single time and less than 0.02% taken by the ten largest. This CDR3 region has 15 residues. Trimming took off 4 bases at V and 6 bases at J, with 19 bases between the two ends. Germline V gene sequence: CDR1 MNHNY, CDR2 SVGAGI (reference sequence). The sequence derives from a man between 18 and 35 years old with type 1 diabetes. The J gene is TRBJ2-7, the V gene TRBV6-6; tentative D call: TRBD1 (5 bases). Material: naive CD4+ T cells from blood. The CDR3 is CASSFTPVGALEQYF. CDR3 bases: TGTGCCAGCAGTTTCACCCCTGTTGGGGCACTCGAGCAGTACTTC.